Following are 23 T cell receptor beta chains from one sample sequenced in a study of cytomegalovirus exposure and HLA in healthy donors. The PCR was carried out with 60 Vbeta primers and 13 Jbeta primers. Produced via immunoSEQ multiplex PCR; TCRdb's table is partial and in-frame only. Here the sample table reports 75,000 to 100,000 clones. The source material was PBMCs. The receptor source for this set is a woman aged 60 to 75 in good health and CMV-seronegative.

The chain joins TRBV11-2 to TRBJ2-6; D is possibly TRBD1 (5 bases). The germline V and J ends were trimmed by 5 bases and 4 bases, with 12 bases remaining between them. This CDR3 has 15 amino acids. Germline V gene data show CDR1 as SGHAT and CDR2 as FQNNGV. In DNA, the CDR3 is TGTGCCAGCAGCCCAGGGTTAGGGGGGGCCAACGTCCTGACTTTC. Residues: CASSPGLGGANVLTF.

V and J are TRBV7-9 and TRBJ2-1, with 13 bases that match TRBD2. The germline CDR1 and CDR2 sequences are SEHNR and FQNEAQ (reference sequence). V trimming: 2 bases; J trimming: 3 bases; junction bases outside the gene matches: 10. The CDR3 totals 19 residues. The CDR3 sequence is CASSLLGLAGSRGYNEQFF. The DNA of the CDR3 is TGTGCCAGCAGCTTATTGGGACTAGCGGGGTCCCGGGGCTACAATGAGCAGTTCTTC. Filled out from reference TRBV7-9 and TRBJ2-1, the complete variable domain reads DTGVSQNPRHKITKRGQNVTFRCDPISEHNRLYWYRQTLGQGPEFLTYFQNEAQLEKSRLLSDRFSAERPKGSFSTLEIQRTEQGDSAMYLCASSLLGLAGSRGYNEQFFGPGTRLTVL.

V usage is TRBV27 and J usage is TRBJ2-2, with no clear D. The CDR3 totals 14 residues. V lost 4 bases to trimming and J lost 4 bases, with 10 bases between them. Looked up from germline, CDR1 is MNHEY and CDR2 is SMNVEV (reference sequence). The CDR3 loop reads CASSYSSGTGELFF. Here the CDR3 DNA reads TGTGCCAGCAGTTATAGTAGTGGCACCGGGGAGCTGTTTTTT.

The V gene is TRBV4-3, the J gene TRBJ1-1; TRBD1 is a possible D gene (5 bases). The CDR3 contains 15 residues. CDR1 is LGHNA and CDR2 is YSLEER in the germline V gene. V gave up 0 bases and J gave up 3 bases, with 11 bases separating them. For the CDR3, the DNA is TGCGCCAGCAGCCAAGAATGGGGCCGGGACACTGAAGCTTTCTTT. This translates into CASSQEWGRDTEAFF.

The genes are TRBV11-2 and TRBJ2-7; TRBD2 matches 12 bases. Germline V lookup: CDR1 SGHAT, CDR2 FQNNGV. This CDR3 comprises 15 residues. The J segment lost 5 bases and the V segment lost 4 bases, leaving 6 bases of the junction unmatched. Here the CDR3 reads CASSSLAGGPHEQYF. CDR3 nucleotide sequence: TGTGCCAGCAGCTCCCTAGCGGGAGGGCCCCACGAGCAGTACTTC.

The chain carries TRBV6-1 and TRBJ2-7, with a tentative D call TRBD2 (6 bases). V shed 4 bases and J shed 3 bases, with 25 bases lying between them. Looked up from germline, CDR1 is MNHNS and CDR2 is SASEGT. The CDR3 is 18 residues long. The CDR3 DNA reads as TGTGCCAGCAGTGGGCAAGCGGGTAGTAGCGGAGGGAACTACGAGCAGTACTTC. Translation: CASSGQAGSSGGNYEQYF.

The chain recombines TRBV5-1 with TRBJ2-3; TRBD1 matches at 9 bases. From germline, CDR1 is SGHRS and CDR2 YFSETQ. Trimming cost V 3 bases and J 2 bases; bases outside gene matches: 13. This CDR3 has 18 amino acids. CDR3 DNA sequence: TGCGCCAGCAGCTCGGGACAGGGTAAGAGTGGTCTCACAGATACGCAGTATTTT. Translating gives CASSSGQGKSGLTDTQYF.

This chain joins TRBV11-2 and TRBJ2-1; TRBD1 matches at 10 bases. CDR1 is SGHAT, CDR2 FQNNGV, per germline. This CDR3 region has 15 residues. Trimming removed 5 bases from V and 5 bases from J; junction bases left unmatched: 6. This CDR3 reads CASSLGTGVDNEQFF. The DNA of the CDR3 is TGTGCCAGCAGCCTCGGGACAGGGGTCGACAATGAGCAGTTCTTC.

CDR3 amino acids: CASSFGTSGQETQYF. The DNA of the CDR3 is TGCGCCAGCAGCTTCGGGACTAGCGGGCAAGAGACCCAGTACTTC. The genes are TRBV4-1 and TRBJ2-5, with TRBD2 identical over 12 bases. Germline V gene data show CDR1 as MGHRA and CDR2 as YSYEKL. There are 15 residues in the CDR3. V shed 5 bases and J 2 bases; nucleotides not matched to a gene: 3.

The rearrangement joins TRBV10-1 to TRBJ2-5; possibly TRBD1 for D (5 bases). The CDR3 spans 13 residues. Germline assignment: CDR1 WNHNN and CDR2 SYGVQD (reference sequence). V was pared by 4 bases and J by 6 bases, with 12 bases between. The CDR3 DNA is TGCGCCAGCAGTGGTGGGGCCGGAAAGACCCAGTACTTC. Translating gives CASSGGAGKTQYF.

The J gene is TRBJ2-7, the V gene TRBV5-1; TRBD1 is a possible D gene (7 bases). The CDR3 totals 15 residues. Looked up from germline, CDR1 is SGHRS and CDR2 is YFSETQ. Between the trimmed V and J ends, which lost 4 bases and 2 bases, there was a span of 16 bases. The CDR3 region is CASSTSWDRTYEQYF. CDR3 bases: TGCGCCAGCAGCACTAGCTGGGACAGAACCTACGAGCAGTACTTC.

This sequence joins TRBV7-8 and TRBJ2-1; 12 bases fit TRBD2. Trimming took 2 bases from V and 1 from J; bases not matched to a gene: 3. The length of the CDR3 is 17 residues. Germline V gene lookup returns CDR1 SGHVS and CDR2 FQNEAQ. CDR3 sequence: CASSLLTSGRSYNEQFF. CDR3 coding DNA: TGTGCCAGCAGCTTACTGACTAGCGGGAGATCCTACAATGAGCAGTTCTTC.

The rearrangement uses TRBV9 and TRBJ2-7; TRBD2 aligns across 13 bases. The V and J ends lost 0 bases and 6 bases, in that order; junction bases with no gene match: 3. Germline V gives CDR1 SGDLS, CDR2 YYNGEE. The CDR3 has 15 residues. The CDR3 loop is CASSVGGTSGTEQYF. The CDR3 DNA reads TGTGCCAGCAGCGTAGGAGGGACTAGCGGGACCGAGCAGTACTTC.

This chain connects TRBV6-1 to TRBJ2-5; 11 bases agree with TRBD1. CDR1 is MNHNS and CDR2 is SASEGT in the germline V gene. The V and J ends lost 8 bases and 5 bases, in that order; junction bases with no gene match: 4. The CDR3 runs to 13 residues. For the CDR3, the DNA is TGTGCCAGCGTCCGGGACAGGGGGGAGACCCAGTACTTC. Its protein product is CASVRDRGETQYF.

The rearrangement uses TRBV28 and TRBJ1-1, with D perhaps TRBD1 (5 bases). V gave up 3 bases and J gave up 7 bases, with 15 bases separating them. The CDR3 consists of 14 residues. Germline lookup yields CDR1 MDHEN and CDR2 SYDVKM. For the CDR3, the DNA is TGTGCCAGCAGTTTCTTGACCCTGGGGGGTGAAGCTTTCTTT. Its protein product is CASSFLTLGGEAFF.

The V gene is TRBV29-1, the J gene TRBJ2-1, with TRBD2 identical over 9 bases. CDR1 SQVTM and CDR2 ANQGSEA come from the germline V gene. The trim removed 3 bases at V and 8 bases at J, leaving 8 bases unmatched. This CDR3 contains 14 residues. CDR3 protein: CSVEAREGRYEQFF. In DNA form, the CDR3 reads TGCAGCGTTGAGGCGCGGGAGGGCCGGTATGAGCAGTTCTTC.

The rearrangement uses TRBV2 and TRBJ1-1, with D possibly TRBD1 on 5 matching bases. V was trimmed by 4 bases and J by 1 base, leaving 10 bases between them. Germline V CDR1 and CDR2: SNHLY, FYNNEI. The CDR3 loop spans 14 amino acids. The CDR3 DNA follows: TGTGCCAGCAGTGTCGGGACTGAGAACACTGAAGCTTTCTTT. It is translated as CASSVGTENTEAFF.

J is TRBJ2-3 and V is TRBV6-1, with a possible D match to TRBD2 (6 bases). V lost 1 base and J lost 1, with 12 bases in between. The germline CDR1 and CDR2 sequences are MNHNS and SASEGT. This CDR3 spans 16 amino acids. This CDR3 is CASSEVKRRGTDTQYF. CDR3 nucleotide sequence: TGTGCCAGCAGTGAAGTAAAGCGGAGGGGCACAGATACGCAGTATTTT.

V and J are TRBV2 and TRBJ2-5, with 7 bases aligning to TRBD1. CDR3 length: 14 amino acids. V gave up 7 bases and J gave up 0 bases; unmatched junction bases: 5. The V gene's germline CDR1 is SNHLY and CDR2 FYNNEI. The CDR3 DNA sequence: TGTGCCAGCAAACTGGGACAGCACCAAGAGACCCAGTACTTC. Translated, it gives CASKLGQHQETQYF.

V gene TRBV5-1 combines with J gene TRBJ2-2; D possibly corresponds to TRBD2 (5 bases). Looked up from germline, CDR1 is SGHRS and CDR2 is YFSETQ. The V and J ends lost 0 bases and 5 bases respectively, with 11 bases between them. The CDR3 loop spans 15 amino acids. The chain's CDR3 is CASSLDVRGTGELFF. The CDR3 nucleotides are TGCGCCAGCAGCTTGGACGTAAGAGGGACCGGGGAGCTGTTTTTT.

J is TRBJ2-3 and V is TRBV7-3, with 11 bases matching TRBD2. J lost 2 bases, V lost 2 bases, and 9 bases had no gene match. This CDR3 contains 18 residues. The V gene's germline CDR1 is SGHTA and CDR2 FQGTGA. The CDR3 DNA sequence: TGTGCCAGCAGCTTAGGGGTTGGTAGCGGGAGGGTCACAGATACGCAGTATTTT. It encodes CASSLGVGSGRVTDTQYF.

V is TRBV28 and J is TRBJ2-7; a possible D gene is TRBD2 (5 bases). The CDR3 is 14 residues long. Germline V gives CDR1 MDHEN, CDR2 SYDVKM. V was cut by 7 bases and J by 6 bases, with 19 bases left in between. CDR3 residues: CASIKAAGLREQYF. CDR3 nucleotide sequence: TGTGCCAGCATTAAGGCGGCAGGACTTCGCGAGCAGTACTTC.

V gene TRBV11-3 combines with J gene TRBJ2-1, with 8 bases aligning to TRBD1. V shed 5 bases, J shed 3 bases, and the junction held 9 bases outside the gene matches. This CDR3 region has 16 residues. Germline loops: CDR1 SGHNT, CDR2 YENEEA. CDR3 bases: TGTGCCAGCAGCCCTCAACAGGGGGTGGGCTACAATGAGCAGTTCTTC. Encoded protein: CASSPQQGVGYNEQFF.